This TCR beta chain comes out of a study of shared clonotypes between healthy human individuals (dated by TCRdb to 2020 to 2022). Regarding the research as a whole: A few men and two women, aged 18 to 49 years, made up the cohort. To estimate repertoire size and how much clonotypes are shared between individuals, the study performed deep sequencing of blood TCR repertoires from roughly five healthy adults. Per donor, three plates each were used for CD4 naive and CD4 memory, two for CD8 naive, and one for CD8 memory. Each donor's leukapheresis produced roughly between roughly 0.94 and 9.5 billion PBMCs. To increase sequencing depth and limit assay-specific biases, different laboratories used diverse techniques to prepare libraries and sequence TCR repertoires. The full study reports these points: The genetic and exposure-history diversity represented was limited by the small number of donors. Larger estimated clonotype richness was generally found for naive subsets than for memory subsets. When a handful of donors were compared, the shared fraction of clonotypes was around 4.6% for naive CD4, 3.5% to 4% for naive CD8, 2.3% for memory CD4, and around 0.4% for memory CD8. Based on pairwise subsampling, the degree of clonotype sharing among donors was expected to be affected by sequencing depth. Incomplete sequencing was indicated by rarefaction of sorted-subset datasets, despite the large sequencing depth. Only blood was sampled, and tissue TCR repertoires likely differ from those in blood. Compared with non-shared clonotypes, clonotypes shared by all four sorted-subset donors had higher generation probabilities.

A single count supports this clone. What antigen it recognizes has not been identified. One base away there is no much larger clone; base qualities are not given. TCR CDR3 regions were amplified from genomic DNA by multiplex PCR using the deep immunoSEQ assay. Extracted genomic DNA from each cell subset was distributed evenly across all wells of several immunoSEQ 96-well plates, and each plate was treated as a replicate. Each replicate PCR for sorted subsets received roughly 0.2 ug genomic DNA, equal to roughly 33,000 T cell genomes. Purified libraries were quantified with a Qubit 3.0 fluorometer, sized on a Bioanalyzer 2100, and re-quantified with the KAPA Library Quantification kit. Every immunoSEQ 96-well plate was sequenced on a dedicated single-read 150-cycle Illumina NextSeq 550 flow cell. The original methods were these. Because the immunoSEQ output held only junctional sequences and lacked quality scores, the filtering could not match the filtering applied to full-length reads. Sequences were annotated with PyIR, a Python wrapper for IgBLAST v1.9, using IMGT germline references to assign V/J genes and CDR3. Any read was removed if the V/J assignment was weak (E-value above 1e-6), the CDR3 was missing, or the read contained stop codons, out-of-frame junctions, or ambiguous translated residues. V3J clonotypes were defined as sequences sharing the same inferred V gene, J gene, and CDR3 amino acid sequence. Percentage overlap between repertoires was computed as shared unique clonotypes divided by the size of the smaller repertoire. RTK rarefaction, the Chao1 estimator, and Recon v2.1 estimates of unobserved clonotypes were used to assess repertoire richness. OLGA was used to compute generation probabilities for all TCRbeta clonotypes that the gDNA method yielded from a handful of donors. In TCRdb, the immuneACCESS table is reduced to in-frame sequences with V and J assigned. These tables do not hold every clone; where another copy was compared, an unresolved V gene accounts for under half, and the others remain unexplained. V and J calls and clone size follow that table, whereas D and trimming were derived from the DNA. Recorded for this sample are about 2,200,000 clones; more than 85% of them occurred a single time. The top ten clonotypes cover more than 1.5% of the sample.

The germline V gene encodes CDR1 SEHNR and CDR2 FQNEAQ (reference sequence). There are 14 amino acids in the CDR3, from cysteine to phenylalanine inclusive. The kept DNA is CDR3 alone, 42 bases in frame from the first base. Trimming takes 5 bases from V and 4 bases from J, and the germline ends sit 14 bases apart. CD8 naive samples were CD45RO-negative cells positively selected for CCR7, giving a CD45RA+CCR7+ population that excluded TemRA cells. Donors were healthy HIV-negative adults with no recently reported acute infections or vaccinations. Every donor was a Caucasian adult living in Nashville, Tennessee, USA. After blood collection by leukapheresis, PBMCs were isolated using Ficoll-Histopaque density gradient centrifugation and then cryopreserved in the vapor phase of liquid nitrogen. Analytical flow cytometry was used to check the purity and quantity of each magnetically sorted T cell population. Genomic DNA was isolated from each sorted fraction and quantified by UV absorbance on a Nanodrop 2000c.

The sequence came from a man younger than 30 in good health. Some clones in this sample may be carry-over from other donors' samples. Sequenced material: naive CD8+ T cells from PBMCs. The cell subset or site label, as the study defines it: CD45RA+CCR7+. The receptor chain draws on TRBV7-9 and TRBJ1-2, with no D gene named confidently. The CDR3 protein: CASSTEKDGYGYTF. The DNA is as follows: TGTGCCAGCAGCACAGAAAAGGACGGCTATGGCTACACCTTC.